This TCR beta chain was captured in a study of Ad26.COV2.S vaccination and SARS-CoV-2 variants. Study summary: Ad26.COV2.S was injected intramuscularly once or twice, 56 days apart. Study-level points and caveats: Measurements of TCR breadth and depth may have given underestimates of the total T cell responses.

Described treatment: roughly 19 received Ad26.COV2.S at low or high dose, single or two shots; roughly 5 received placebo; per-sample allocation not given. All samples were drawn on day 63, counting from the first vaccine or placebo injection. An Ad26 vector was used to express Wuhan-strain SARS-CoV-2 spike as the vaccine. As regards this clone: The target antigen is unknown.

The table came from immunoSEQ multiplex PCR; TCRdb's copy has only in-frame clones and leaves some out. The repertoire holds 350,000 to 450,000 clones, with under 90% as singletons. The sample here was peripheral blood, taken in a trial of Ad26.COV2.S vaccine versus placebo. The TCR originated in a person aged 18-65 years who received the Ad26.COV2.S COVID-19 vaccine or a placebo.

In nucleotides, the CDR3 is TGTGCCAGCAACTGGGGCTCTGGAAACACCATATATTTT. Protein product: CASNWGSGNTIYF. The genes are TRBV19 and TRBJ1-3; D remains unclear. There are 13 residues in the CDR3. Looked up from germline, CDR1 is LNHDA and CDR2 is SQIVND (reference sequence). Trimming pared 9 bases from V and 0 bases from J, leaving 9 bases between.